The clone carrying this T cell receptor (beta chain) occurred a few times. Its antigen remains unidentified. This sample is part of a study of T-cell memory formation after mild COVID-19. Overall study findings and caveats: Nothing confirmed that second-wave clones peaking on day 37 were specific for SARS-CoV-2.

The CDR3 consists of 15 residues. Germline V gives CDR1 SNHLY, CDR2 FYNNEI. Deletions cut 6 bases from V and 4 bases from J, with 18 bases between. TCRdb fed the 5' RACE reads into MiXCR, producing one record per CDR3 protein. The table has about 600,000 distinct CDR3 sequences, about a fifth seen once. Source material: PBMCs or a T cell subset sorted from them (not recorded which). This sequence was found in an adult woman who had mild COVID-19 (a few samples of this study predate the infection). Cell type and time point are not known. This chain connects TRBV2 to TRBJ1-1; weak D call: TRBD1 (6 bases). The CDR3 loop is CASRKLRDTGTEAFF. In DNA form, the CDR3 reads TGTGCCAGCAGGAAACTCCGGGACACGGGCACTGAAGCTTTCTTT.